What follows is one TCR beta chain and its context. This record comes from a study of blood T cell repertoires in COVID-19. Study-level information: COVID-19 samples from acute and convalescent phases originated in the United States, Italy and Spain. PBMCs, B-cell-depleted T cells, or T cells provided the cDNA or gDNA that made up the material.

There are 14 residues in the CDR3. V gave up 4 bases and J gave up 6 bases; unmatched junction bases: 7. Germline V lookup: CDR1 LGHNA, CDR2 YNFKEQ. Per the authors' pipeline: Nucleated cell number was recorded as an estimate derived from reference gene primer amplification. Libraries were prepared by immunoSEQ multiplex PCR; TCRdb keeps only in-frame clonotypes and omits some of them. V and J calls and clone size are given by that table; D and trimming were obtained from the DNA. The table includes 450,000 to 500,000 clones, roughly 85% detected once. Sample: peripheral blood. This clonotype was sampled from a human donor in a cohort sampled during active COVID-19. This chain uses TRBV4-2 with TRBJ1-1; 8 nucleotides line up with TRBD1. Written as DNA, the CDR3 is TGTGCCAGCAGCCCGGACAGGGAGTTGGCTGAAGCTTTCTTT. Amino acids: CASSPDRELAEAFF.